A selection of T cell receptor beta chains follows, all from one sample in a study of Ad26.COV2.S vaccination and SARS-CoV-2 variants. Here immunoSEQ multiplex PCR was the method, and the copy in TCRdb shows in-frame clones only, minus some. The data hold a few hundred thousand clones, with around nine tenths observed a single time. This material consisted of peripheral blood, taken in a trial of Ad26.COV2.S vaccine versus placebo. The receptors derive from a person aged 18-65 years who received the Ad26.COV2.S COVID-19 vaccine or a placebo. Each CDR3 is given with its conserved first and last residue. The D gene is left open where the match is weak. The size of a clone is reported for some rows only, either as once, few or many, or as a class for expanded clones.

TRBV9	17	TRBJ2-5	TRBD2	.	TGTGCCAGCAGCGGGGCTAGCGGGGGAGGGACCCAAGAGACCCAGTACTTC	CASSGASGGGTQETQYF
TRBV18	19	TRBJ2-6	TRBD1	.	TGTGCCAGCTCACCAAGATCGGACAGGGGTACCTCTGGGGCCAACGTCCTGACTTTC	CASSPRSDRGTSGANVLTF
TRBV7-9	14	TRBJ2-2	.	.	TGTGCCAGCAGTACACGGATCGGCGCCGGGGAGCTGTTTTTT	CASSTRIGAGELFF
TRBV2	14	TRBJ2-7	TRBD1	.	TGTGCCAGCAGTCCGGGACAGGGGCTGGGGGAGCAGTACTTC	CASSPGQGLGEQYF
TRBV4-3	16	TRBJ2-4	TRBD2	.	TGCGCCAGCAGCCAATTAGCGGGGGGAGTCCAAAACATTCAGTACTTC	CASSQLAGGVQNIQYF
TRBV28	14	TRBJ1-2	.	.	TGTGCCAGCACATCCTCCGGGGGGTTTTATGGCTACACCTTC	CASTSSGGFYGYTF
TRBV4-3	19	TRBJ2-3	TRBD2	.	TGCGCCAGCAGCCAAGATCGCCGGGGAGCTAGCGGGGGGGCAGATACGCAGTATTTT	CASSQDRRGASGGADTQYF
TRBV5-5	14	TRBJ2-7	TRBD1	.	TGTGCCAGCAGTTCCACCGACAGGGGCTACGAGCAGTACTTC	CASSSTDRGYEQYF
TRBV5-1	18	TRBJ2-3	TRBD2	.	TGCGCCAGCAGCTTGGAGCCTAGCGGTTTGTCTAGCACAGATACGCAGTATTTT	CASSLEPSGLSSTDTQYF
TRBV5-6	16	TRBJ2-1	TRBD2	.	TGTGCCAGCAGCATTCGGGGGGGAAGCTCCTACAATGAGCAGTTCTTC	CASSIRGGSSYNEQFF
TRBV13	14	TRBJ1-4	TRBD1	.	TGTGCCAGCAGCCAAGGGACAGGCTCAGAAAAACTGTTTTTT	CASSQGTGSEKLFF
TRBV10-3	15	TRBJ1-1	TRBD1	.	TGTGCCATCAACGAAGGGACAGGTTTAGGCACTGAAGCTTTCTTT	CAINEGTGLGTEAFF
TRBV11-1	13	TRBJ1-6	.	.	TGTGCCAGCAGCTTAGCGCTGGATTCACCCCTCCACTTT	CASSLALDSPLHF
TRBV10-3	13	TRBJ1-3	.	.	TGTGCCACAAGGAGGGACTCTGGAAACACCATATATTTT	CATRRDSGNTIYF
TRBV7-9	16	TRBJ2-1	.	once	TGTGCCAGCAGCTTAGATTTTGGCGGACCCGCGGGGGAGCAGTTCTTC	CASSLDFGGPAGEQFF
TRBV20-1	13	TRBJ1-4	.	few	TGCAGTGCTAGTGAGGGGGCTAATGAAAAACTGTTTTTT	CSASEGANEKLFF
TRBV11-2	16	TRBJ1-6	.	.	TGTGCCAGCAGCTTAGAAGGTGGCAGCTCTAATTCACCCCTCCACTTT	CASSLEGGSSNSPLHF
TRBV11-2	14	TRBJ1-6	TRBD1	medium-sized	TGTGCCAGCAGCTTGACAGGGAGTAATTCACCCCTCCACTTT	CASSLTGSNSPLHF
TRBV7-9	13	TRBJ1-1	.	.	TGTGCCAGCAGCTTAGGACAGAGGACTGAAGCTTTCTTT	CASSLGQRTEAFF
TRBV3-1/TRBV3-2	16	TRBJ1-5	.	.	TGTGCCAGCAGCCTATCCTGGACGCAGCCTAATCAGCCCCAGCATTTT	CASSLSWTQPNQPQHF